One and the same sample provided the 24 T cell receptor beta chains below, sequenced in a study of shared clonotypes between healthy human individuals. Data came from immunoSEQ multiplex PCR; TCRdb stores just in-frame clones and leaves some out. The sample records over a million clones, around 78% being singletons. The specimen sequenced was memory CD4+ T cells from PBMCs. Described subset: CD45RA-negative fraction. The receptors stem from a man aged 18 to 35 in good health. Some clones in this sample may be carry-over from other donors' samples.

The chain combines TRBV7-6 with TRBJ2-1, with 9 bases that match TRBD2. The junction had 10 bases not matched to a gene; V was cut back by 2 bases and J by 8 bases. The CDR3 loop spans 16 amino acids. The germline V gene has CDR1 SGHVS and CDR2 FNYEAQ. CDR3 DNA sequence: TGTGCCAGCAGCTTATCGCCTAGCGGGGCCGTGGATGAGCAGTTCTTC. Its protein is CASSLSPSGAVDEQFF.

This chain uses TRBV5-6 with TRBJ2-3; perhaps TRBD2 as D (7 bases). CDR3 size: 14 residues. The germline CDR1 and CDR2 sequences are SGHDT and YYEEEE. Trimming took 6 bases from V and 4 from J, leaving 15 bases between them. The CDR3: CASNGREGADTQYF. CDR3 nucleotide sequence: TGTGCCAGCAACGGCAGGGAGGGGGCAGATACGCAGTATTTT.

The rearrangement joins TRBV11-3 to TRBJ2-1, with 13 bases fitting TRBD2. Trimming at V came to 5 bases and at J to 6 bases, leaving 7 bases not matched to a gene. The CDR3 is 16 amino acids. The germline CDR1 and CDR2 sequences are SGHNT and YENEEA. CDR3 coding DNA: TGTGCCAGCAGCACCCGGACTAGCGGGAGTGCCAATGAGCAGTTCTTC. It translates to CASSTRTSGSANEQFF.

V usage is TRBV9 and J usage is TRBJ2-1; 11 positions match TRBD2. The junction had 7 bases not matched to a gene; V was cut back by 0 bases and J by 8 bases. The CDR3 loop spans 16 amino acids. CDR1 is SGDLS and CDR2 is YYNGEE in the germline V gene. For the CDR3, the DNA is TGTGCCAGCAGCGTAGAGGCTAGCGGGAGGTTAGATGAGCAGTTCTTC. Translated: CASSVEASGRLDEQFF.

The chain employs TRBV4-3 and TRBJ1-2, with 9 bases aligning to TRBD1. V lost 1 base and J lost 3; bases outside the gene matches: 6. The CDR3 has 16 residues. Germline V gene lookup returns CDR1 LGHNA and CDR2 YSLEER. In DNA, the CDR3 is TGCGCCAGCAGCCAAGGGAGCACAGGGGGCGACTATGGCTACACCTTC. Translated, it gives CASSQGSTGGDYGYTF.

The chain carries TRBV5-8 and TRBJ2-3; D perhaps matches TRBD2 (5 bases). With 7 bases removed from V and 6 bases from J, the gap between germline ends came to 18 bases. This CDR3 region has 14 residues. Germline V gene data show CDR1 as SGHTS and CDR2 as YDEGEE. Here the CDR3 DNA reads TGTGCCAGCGTGATGGGAGACCTCACTGATACGCAGTATTTT. Amino acid sequence: CASVMGDLTDTQYF.

V and J are TRBV19 and TRBJ2-2; no firm D call. This CDR3 region has 14 residues. Germline V lookup: CDR1 LNHDA, CDR2 SQIVND (reference sequence). V lost 3 bases and J 6 bases, leaving 11 bases between the germline ends. CDR3: CASSMLGSAGELFF. CDR3 DNA sequence: TGTGCCAGTAGTATGTTGGGATCGGCCGGGGAGCTGTTTTTT.

The chain couples TRBV11-2 to TRBJ2-5; D gene unclear. The CDR3 totals 13 residues. Trimming pared 3 bases from V and 2 bases from J, leaving 7 bases between. CDR1 SGHAT and CDR2 FQNNGV come from the germline V gene. The CDR3: CASSFGIQETQYF. For the CDR3, the DNA is TGTGCCAGCAGCTTTGGCATTCAAGAGACCCAGTACTTC.

This clone has ten or more counts. V usage is TRBV7-9 and J usage is TRBJ2-1, with D perhaps assigned TRBD1 or TRBD2 (5 bases each). This CDR3 comprises 14 residues. The V and J ends lost 6 bases and 9 bases respectively, with 18 bases between them. Looked up from germline, CDR1 is SEHNR and CDR2 is FQNEAQ (reference sequence). The CDR3: CASSTSGTRSEQFF. The CDR3 DNA follows: TGTGCCAGCAGTACCTCCGGGACCCGCAGTGAGCAGTTCTTC. The whole variable domain, filled in from reference TRBV7-9 and TRBJ2-1, reads DTGVSQNPRHKITKRGQNVTFRCDPISEHNRLYWYRQTLGQGPEFLTYFQNEAQLEKSRLLSDRFSAERPKGSFSTLEIQRTEQGDSAMYLCASSTSGTRSEQFFGPGTRLTVL.

J is TRBJ2-1 and V is TRBV4-2; maybe TRBD1 (5 bases). CDR1 is LGHNA, CDR2 YNFKEQ, per germline. The length of the CDR3 is 14 residues. Trimming shortened V by 0 bases and J by 4 bases, and 7 bases separated the two germline ends. This chain's CDR3 is CASSQDGAYNEQFF. Here the CDR3 DNA reads TGTGCCAGCAGCCAAGATGGGGCTTACAATGAGCAGTTCTTC.

The gene calls are TRBV19 and TRBJ1-2, with 8 bases identical to TRBD1. V was clipped by 1 base and J by 2 bases; unmatched bases: 3. This CDR3 is built from 15 residues. In germline, CDR1 is LNHDA, CDR2 SQIVND (reference sequence). In DNA form, the CDR3 reads TGTGCCAGTAGTATAGCGCGGACAGGGAACTATGGCTACACCTTC. It specifies CASSIARTGNYGYTF.

V usage is TRBV5-5 and J usage is TRBJ2-3; 7 bases match TRBD2. The CDR3 spans 16 residues. V was pared by 3 bases and J by 1 base, with 8 bases of the junction left unmatched. Germline V gene data show CDR1 as SGHKS and CDR2 as YYEKEE (reference sequence). Here the CDR3 DNA reads TGTGCCAGCAGCTGGCAAACTAGCGTCCGCACAGATACGCAGTATTTT. The encoded protein is CASSWQTSVRTDTQYF. Full variable domain (remainder filled in from reference TRBV5-5 and TRBJ2-3): DAGVTQSPTHLIKTRGQQVTLRCSPISGHKSVSWYQQVLGQGPQFIFQYYEKEERGRGNFPDRFSARQFPNYSSELNVNALLLGDSALYLCASSWQTSVRTDTQYFGPGTRLTVL.

This chain uses TRBV28 with TRBJ1-1, with D unresolved. CDR1 and CDR2 from the germline V gene are MDHEN and SYDVKM. V lost 7 bases, J lost 6 bases, and 15 bases lay in between. There are 13 residues in the CDR3. The CDR3 DNA sequence: TGTGCCAGCACCCTATCCGGCAATCCTGAAGCTTTCTTT. The encoded protein is CASTLSGNPEAFF.

This clone came up once. The chain employs TRBV7-3 and TRBJ1-3; D remains unclear. This CDR3 has 13 amino acids. V shed 3 bases and J shed 2 bases, with 5 bases lying between them. The germline gives CDR1 SGHTA, CDR2 FQGTGA. The CDR3 is CASSFGAGNTIYF. CDR3 coding DNA: TGTGCCAGCAGCTTCGGGGCTGGAAACACCATATATTTT.

This chain uses TRBV29-1 with TRBJ2-1; the D gene is possibly TRBD1 (6 bases). Germline lookup yields CDR1 SQVTM and CDR2 ANQGSEA. CDR3 size: 15 residues. V shed 2 bases and J shed 4 bases, with 15 bases lying between them. The CDR3 sequence is CSVERDGQFYNEQFF. In DNA form, the CDR3 reads TGCAGCGTTGAACGGGATGGACAGTTTTACAATGAGCAGTTCTTC.

The chain joins TRBV19 to TRBJ2-7, with 7 bases fitting TRBD1. The J segment lost 6 bases and the V segment lost 7 bases, leaving 18 bases of the junction unmatched. The CDR3 totals 16 residues. Germline lookup yields CDR1 LNHDA and CDR2 SQIVND (reference sequence). CDR3 sequence: CASNPPRGRRGGEQYF. CDR3 bases: TGTGCCAGTAACCCACCGAGGGGGCGCCGGGGCGGCGAGCAGTACTTC.

The chain couples TRBV28 to TRBJ2-7, with 7 bases aligning to TRBD1. From germline, CDR1 is MDHEN and CDR2 SYDVKM. Unmatched junction bases numbered 10, after V lost 7 bases and J lost 4 bases. The CDR3 has 14 amino acids. The CDR3 sequence: CASKTGTVVYEQYF. The CDR3, as DNA: TGTGCCAGCAAAACCGGGACAGTAGTATACGAGCAGTACTTC.

The gene calls are TRBV5-6 and TRBJ2-7; TRBD2 agrees at 10 bases. V dropped 3 bases and J dropped 0; count of bases not matched to a gene: 6. The germline V gene has CDR1 SGHDT and CDR2 YYEEEE. The CDR3 is 16 amino acids. The CDR3 region has the DNA TGTGCCAGCAGCTCGGCCGGGACTAGCGTCTCCTACGAGCAGTACTTC. Residues: CASSSAGTSVSYEQYF.

The rearrangement links TRBV10-3 to TRBJ1-5, with a possible D match to TRBD1 (5 bases). Trimming removed 5 bases from V and 3 bases from J, with 14 bases in between. Germline lookup yields CDR1 ENHRY and CDR2 SYGVKD. The CDR3 is 15 amino acids. The DNA of the CDR3 is TGTGCCATCAGTCGGACGGACATCGTCAATCAGCCCCAGCATTTT. Translating it yields CAISRTDIVNQPQHF.

V and J are TRBV10-1 and TRBJ1-5; no firm D call. The CDR3 spans 15 residues. Germline CDR1 is WNHNN and CDR2 is SYGVQD (reference sequence). V was trimmed by 5 bases and J by 2 bases, leaving 13 bases between them. Here the CDR3 DNA reads TGCGCCAGCAGTAGGTATTGGGCTGGCAATCAGCCCCAGCATTTT. Its translation is CASSRYWAGNQPQHF.

In the case of this clone: The sample holds other DNA sequences that translate to the same CDR3. The rearrangement uses TRBV11-3 and TRBJ2-7; no clear D. The CDR3 runs to 12 residues. Germline V gives CDR1 SGHNT, CDR2 YENEEA. V dropped 0 bases and J dropped 3 bases, with 3 bases sitting between them. CDR3 DNA: TGTGCCAGCAGCTTAGACGGCTACGAGCAGTACTTC. It specifies CASSLDGYEQYF.

V and J are TRBV2 and TRBJ2-1; D is possibly TRBD1 (6 bases). Germline CDR1 reads SNHLY; CDR2 reads FYNNEI. The CDR3 spans 12 residues. Trimming removed 10 bases from V and 4 bases from J, with 11 bases in between. CDR3 sequence: CATSRGYNEQFF. CDR3 DNA sequence: TGTGCCACCTCAAGGGGGTACAATGAGCAGTTCTTC.

The gene calls are TRBV7-9 and TRBJ2-7; the D is unclear. The CDR3 extends over 14 amino acids. Trimming removed 5 bases from V and 8 bases from J, with 19 bases in between. Germline V gene data show CDR1 as SEHNR and CDR2 as FQNEAQ (reference sequence). The CDR3 DNA follows: TGTGCCAGCAGCGCCTACTCTCCCCAGTCCCAGCAGTACTTC. Amino acid sequence: CASSAYSPQSQQYF.

The chain employs TRBV2 and TRBJ1-2; unclear D gene. CDR1 SNHLY and CDR2 FYNNEI come from the germline V gene. CDR3 length: 13 residues. Trimming pared 3 bases from V and 3 bases from J, leaving 8 bases between. CDR3 in amino acids: CASSEWAHYGYTF. CDR3 coding DNA: TGTGCCAGCAGTGAGTGGGCCCACTATGGCTACACCTTC.